This paragraph reports one T cell receptor beta chain. The data stem from a study of T cells after somatic rescue of genetic block. Unmatched junction bases numbered 3, after V lost 3 bases and J lost 2 bases. The CDR3 spans 14 residues. CDR1 ENHRY and CDR2 SYGVKD come from the germline V gene. TCRdb keeps only in-frame clones here, not all; method: immunoSEQ multiplex PCR. The table includes approximately 16,000 clones, about 70% detected once. The source is a man aged 18 to 35. Sequencing was done on a sample of peripheral blood mononuclear cells (PBMCs). This chain connects TRBV10-3 to TRBJ1-2; 7 bases match TRBD1. The CDR3 coding sequence is TGTGCCATCAGTGACTCACAGGGGAACTATGGCTACACCTTC. Translated, it gives CAISDSQGNYGYTF.